This T cell receptor (beta chain) came from a study of T cells in Graves' hyperthyroidism and ophthalmopathy. Details on this clonotype: What it binds is not known. Germline is not matched at one junction end, which may reflect a read error.

Calling Graves' hyperthyroidism stable meant ophthalmopathy did not progress within 18 months. Patients having uncontrolled infection, another autoimmune disease, pregnancy or lactation were not included. Amplified TCR beta CDR3 regions came from RNA transcripts. In the first-round RT-PCR of the TCR CDR3, the HTBI primer set was used. MiXCR, run by TCRdb on the multiplex PCR reads, gives a single entry per CDR3 protein. The table includes roughly 570,000 distinct CDR3 sequences, under 60% detected once. General study findings and limits: In blood, most of the thyroid clonotypes expanded above 0.001 were also present.

The sequencing input was peripheral blood or thyroid tissue (not recorded which). This receptor was obtained from a woman younger than 30 with Graves' hyperthyroidism.

CDR3 region: CSARGLAGNSYEQYF. The CDR3 DNA is TGCAGTGCGAGAGGACTGGCGGGGAACTCCTACGAGCAGTACTTC. The genes are TRBV20-1 and TRBJ2-7; D possibly corresponds to TRBD2 (6 bases). The CDR3 has 15 amino acids. Germline loops: CDR1 DFQATT, CDR2 SNEGSKA (reference sequence).